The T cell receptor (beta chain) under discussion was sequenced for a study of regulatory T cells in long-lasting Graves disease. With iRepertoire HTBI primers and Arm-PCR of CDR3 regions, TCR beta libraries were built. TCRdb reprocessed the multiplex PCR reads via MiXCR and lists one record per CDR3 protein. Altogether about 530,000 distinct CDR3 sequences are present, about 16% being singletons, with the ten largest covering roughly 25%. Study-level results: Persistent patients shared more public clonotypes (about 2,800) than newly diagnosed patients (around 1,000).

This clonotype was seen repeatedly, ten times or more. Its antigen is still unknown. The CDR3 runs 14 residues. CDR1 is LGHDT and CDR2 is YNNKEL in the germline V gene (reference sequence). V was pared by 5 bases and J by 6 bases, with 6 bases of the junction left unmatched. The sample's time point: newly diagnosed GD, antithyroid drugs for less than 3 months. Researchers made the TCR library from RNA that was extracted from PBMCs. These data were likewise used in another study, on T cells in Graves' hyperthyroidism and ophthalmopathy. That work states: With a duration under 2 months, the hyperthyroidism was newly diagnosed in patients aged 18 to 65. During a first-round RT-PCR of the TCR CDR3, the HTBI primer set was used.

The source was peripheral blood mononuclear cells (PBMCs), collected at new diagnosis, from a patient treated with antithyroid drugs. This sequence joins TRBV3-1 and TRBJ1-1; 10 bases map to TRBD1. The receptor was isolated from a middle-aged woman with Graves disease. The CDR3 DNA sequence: TGTGCCAGCAGCAAGGGGGACAGGGGAGCTGAAGCTTTCTTT. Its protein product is CASSKGDRGAEAFF.